Sequencing of this TCR beta chain was carried out in a study of blood T cell repertoires in COVID-19. Overall study: Acute-phase and convalescent COVID-19 samples originated in the United States, Italy and Spain. In each case, the material was cDNA or gDNA derived from T cells, B-cell-depleted T cells, or PBMCs.

How the authors handled the data: Estimation of nucleated cell counts relied on the amplification of reference gene primers. The protocol was immunoSEQ multiplex PCR, while the TCRdb copy is restricted to in-frame clones and leaves out a portion. V and J calls and clone size come straight from that table; D and trimming were deduced from the DNA. This table has about 200,000 clones, roughly 90% appearing once. The germline V gene has CDR1 MDHEN and CDR2 SYDVKM. CDR3 length: 16 amino acids. The trim removed 4 bases at V and 0 bases at J, leaving 8 bases unmatched. The sequence came from a man between 40 and 49 years old with active or convalescent COVID-19. The sample was peripheral blood. This chain joins TRBV28 and TRBJ1-1; 7 bases fit TRBD1. The CDR3 here is CASSWEDRWVNTEAFF. As DNA, the CDR3 is TGTGCCAGCAGTTGGGAGGACAGGTGGGTGAACACTGAAGCTTTCTTT.